The clone carrying this TCR beta chain came up a few times. Its target is not known. The sample originates from a study of spatial heterogeneity in lung cancer. Whole-study context: Samples were obtained from about 72 donors, all untreated early-stage non-small cell lung cancer patients. Taken at a median of approximately 2 years after resection, follow-up PBMC samples underwent sequencing when available. Study conclusions and caveats: Relative to follow-up, resection was when ubiquitous expanded tumor TCRs appeared more in blood.

Time point of the sample: blood at routine non-recurrence follow-up after resection. Tumor, nontumor lung or frozen PBMC supplied whole RNA that was sequenced unsorted. Using its own MiXCR run on the 5' RACE reads, TCRdb lists one record per CDR3 protein. The table has more than 95,000 distinct CDR3 sequences, 10% to 15% seen once. Between the trimmed V and J ends, which lost 10 bases and 0 bases, there was a span of 12 bases. The CDR3 totals 13 residues. Germline CDR1 MDHEN, CDR2 SYDVKM. Sequences were derived from PBMCs, sampled at follow-up. The sequence derives from a male donor with early-stage non-small cell lung cancer. The V and J genes are TRBV28 and TRBJ1-2, with D maybe TRBD1 (5 bases). CDR3 sequence: CATETESNYGYTF. CDR3 nucleotides: TGTGCCACTGAGACAGAGTCTAACTATGGCTACACCTTC.